The 25 T cell receptor beta chains in this list originate from one sample, sequenced in a study of human CD8 memory T cell subsets. Sequencing libraries of TCR beta were made by UMI-labeled 5' RACE. TCRdb reprocessed the 5' RACE reads, with one entry per CDR3 protein and no DNA. Its clone listing holds roughly 16,000 distinct CDR3 sequences. The specimen was CD8+ stem-like memory T cells (TSCM and TCM) sorted from PBMCs. Noted subset: stem-like memory CD8 T cells (TSTEM), CCR7+ PD-1- TIGIT-. These receptors originate from a human donor in good health.

The CDR3 region is CASSPSGAGEDTQYF. The chain couples TRBV12-3 or TRBV12-4 to TRBJ2-3; TCRdb indicates TRBD2, and absent DNA this call remains unverified. The CDR3 loop spans 15 amino acids.

This sequence joins TRBV7-9 and TRBJ1-1; the D call of TRBD1 rests on TCRdb alone, since no DNA is present to check it. Germline CDR1 reads SEHNR; CDR2 reads FQNEAQ (reference sequence). This CDR3 is 12 amino acids long. CDR3 sequence reads: CASSSTLYEAFF.

This chain uses TRBV20-1 with TRBJ2-1. The CDR3 extends over 16 amino acids. Per the germline V gene, CDR1 is DFQATT and CDR2 is SNEGSKA (reference sequence). CDR3 in amino acids: CSASRIDVRLSNEQFF.

Its frequency marks this clonotype as medium-sized. This chain uses TRBV4-1 with TRBJ1-1; no DNA is available, so the TRBD1 call from TCRdb remains unchecked. This CDR3 has 14 amino acids. The germline gives CDR1 MGHRA, CDR2 YSYEKL. The CDR3 sequence: CASSQVQGNTEAFF.

This chain uses TRBV28 with TRBJ2-7. The CDR3 extends over 13 amino acids. The germline V gene encodes CDR1 MDHEN and CDR2 SYDVKM. The CDR3 is CASSSSDRYEQYF.

The CDR3 region is CASRTNTGGRAEAFF. The chain uses TRBV12-3 or TRBV12-4 and TRBJ1-1; TCRdb's D gene call, TRBD1, goes unchecked for lack of DNA. The CDR3 runs 15 residues.

The chain combines TRBV6-5 with TRBJ2-7; the TCRdb call, TRBD2, lacks DNA for checking. Germline V CDR1 and CDR2: MNHEY, SVGAGI. This CDR3 contains 14 residues. CDR3 residues: CASSSRTSGIEQYF.

The genes are TRBV3-1 and TRBJ2-5; with no DNA, the TCRdb D assignment of TRBD2 cannot be verified. This CDR3 is built from 15 residues. CDR1 and CDR2 from the germline V gene are LGHDT and YNNKEL (reference sequence). The CDR3 spells CASSQDMEGKETQYF.

The chain recombines TRBV6-5 with TRBJ1-6; TCRdb selects TRBD1, and the lack of DNA leaves this call unchecked. There are 15 residues in the CDR3. CDR1 MNHEY and CDR2 SVGAGI come from the germline V gene. The CDR3 is CASSYSGNPNSPLHF.

The V and J genes are TRBV6-2 or TRBV6-3 and TRBJ2-1; the TRBD2 assignment by TCRdb is unverifiable without DNA. The CDR3 runs to 14 residues. Germline CDR1 is MNHEY and CDR2 is SVGEGT. The chain's CDR3 is CASATSEGYNEQFF.

CDR3: CSARGPGGPTNTEAFF. This chain connects TRBV20-1 to TRBJ1-1; TCRdb proposes TRBD1, but this gene call is untestable without DNA. The germline V gene has CDR1 DFQATT and CDR2 SNEGSKA (reference sequence). The CDR3 is made up of 16 amino acids.

By frequency, this clonotype registers medium-sized (0.01 to 0.1%). V usage is TRBV7-9 and J usage is TRBJ1-2. The CDR3 spans 14 residues. CDR1 is SEHNR and CDR2 is FQNEAQ in the germline V gene (reference sequence). The CDR3 region is CASSPQGQGGGYTF.

The V gene is TRBV6-5, the J gene TRBJ2-1; the D gene TCRdb calls, TRBD2, cannot be checked with no DNA. Germline CDR1 and CDR2: MNHEY and SVGAGI. The CDR3 spans 13 residues. The CDR3 sequence is CASSSGTYNEQFF.

The V and J genes are TRBV11-2 and TRBJ2-3. This CDR3 has 14 amino acids. The germline V gene has CDR1 SGHAT and CDR2 FQNNGV. This chain's CDR3 is CASSYMASTDTQYF.

The V and J genes are TRBV14 and TRBJ1-1. This CDR3 is built from 14 residues. CDR1 and CDR2 from the germline V gene are SGHDN and FVKESK. CDR3 residues: CASSPNTRVTEAFF.

V gene TRBV12-3 or TRBV12-4 combines with J gene TRBJ2-1. CDR3 length equals 16 residues. The chain's CDR3 is CASSFWHTSDYNEQFF.

This chain's CDR3 is CASSPESGTSGGYEQFF. The chain combines TRBV11-2 with TRBJ2-1; TCRdb's D gene call, TRBD2, goes unchecked for lack of DNA. The germline V gene has CDR1 SGHAT and CDR2 FQNNGV. The CDR3 sequence is 17 residues long.

Judged by frequency, this clonotype is medium-sized. The V gene is TRBV29-1, the J gene TRBJ1-2; TCRdb names TRBD1, which stays unverified in the absence of DNA. CDR1 is SQVTM and CDR2 is ANQGSEA in the germline V gene. This CDR3 is built from 16 residues. Here the CDR3 reads CSVDWGQGTWNYGYTF. The full variable domain, its missing parts supplied by reference TRBV29-1 and TRBJ1-2, is SAVISQKPSRDICQRGTSLTIQCQVDSQVTMMFWYRQQPGQSLTLIATANQGSEATYESGFVIDKFPISRPNLTFSTLTVSNMSPEDSSIYLCSVDWGQGTWNYGYTFGSGTRLTVV.

This chain uses TRBV30 with TRBJ1-1. The CDR3 extends over 14 amino acids. CDR1 is GTSNPN, CDR2 SVGIG, per germline (reference sequence). The CDR3 spells CAWSLGMGPSEAFF.

The rearrangement links TRBV28 to TRBJ1-5. This CDR3 spans 17 amino acids. CDR1 and CDR2 (germline): MDHEN, SYDVKM. The CDR3 here is CASSDLKGSGSNQPQHF. Together with reference TRBV28 and TRBJ1-5, the CDR3 gives the full variable domain: DVKVTQSSRYLVKRTGEKVFLECVQDMDHENMFWYRQDPGLGLRLIYFSYDVKMKEKGDIPEGYSVSREKKERFSLILESASTNQTSMYLCASSDLKGSGSNQPQHFGDGTRLSIL.

This sequence joins TRBV10-3 and TRBJ1-2; TCRdb selects TRBD1, and the lack of DNA leaves this call unchecked. The germline V gene encodes CDR1 ENHRY and CDR2 SYGVKD. The CDR3 is made up of 12 amino acids. CDR3: CAIEGQNYGYTF.

Judged by frequency, this clonotype is medium-sized (0.01 to 0.1%). V is TRBV6-5 and J is TRBJ2-1. Germline V lookup: CDR1 MNHEY, CDR2 SVGAGI. This CDR3 is built from 14 residues. CDR3: CASSLLAPNNEQFF.

This chain uses TRBV28 with TRBJ2-7; the D call from TCRdb, TRBD2, cannot be confirmed without DNA. The CDR3 covers 14 residues. Per germline, CDR1 MDHEN and CDR2 SYDVKM. CDR3: CASSLSPAGYEQYF.

The chain recombines TRBV13 with TRBJ2-1; no DNA is available, so the TRBD1 call from TCRdb remains unchecked. Germline loops: CDR1 PRHDT, CDR2 FYEKMQ (reference sequence). The CDR3 has 13 amino acids. CDR3: CASSSPLSNEQFF. Full variable domain (outside the CDR3, taken from reference TRBV13 and TRBJ2-1): AAGVIQSPRHLIKEKRETATLKCYPIPRHDTVYWYQQGPGQDPQFLISFYEKMQSDKGSIPDRFSAQQFSDYHSELNMSSLELGDSALYFCASSSPLSNEQFFGPGTRLTVL.

This clonotype is medium-sized by frequency. J is TRBJ2-1 and V is TRBV7-9. This CDR3 contains 13 residues. Germline values: CDR1 SEHNR, CDR2 FQNEAQ (reference sequence). The chain's CDR3 is CASSSDQLADKFF. Full variable domain (outside the CDR3, taken from reference TRBV7-9 and TRBJ2-1): DTGVSQNPRHKITKRGQNVTFRCDPISEHNRLYWYRQTLGQGPEFLTYFQNEAQLEKSRLLSDRFSAERPKGSFSTLEIQRTEQGDSAMYLCASSSDQLADKFFGPGTRLTVL.